This entry features one T cell receptor beta chain sequence. These data originate in a study of CD8 T cells in Susac syndrome. This CDR3 contains 15 residues. V lost 5 bases and J lost 4; bases outside the gene matches: 11. Germline CDR1 reads MNHEY; CDR2 reads SMNVEV (reference sequence). Random hexamers were used to reverse transcribe the RNA input (about 0.45 to 1 ug). TCRdb passed the immunoSEQ multiplex PCR reads through MiXCR, listing each CDR3 protein once. The sample records a few hundred thousand distinct CDR3 sequences, 92% being singletons. The sequence was obtained from a human donor with multiple sclerosis. Material for sequencing was CD8+ T cells from PBMCs. This chain uses TRBV27 with TRBJ2-7, with TRBD2 identical over 7 bases. CDR3 coding DNA: TGTGCCAGCAGTCTCGCCATAGGGGAGGGGTACGAGCAGTACTTC. This gives the protein CASSLAIGEGYEQYF.